This T cell receptor beta chain is from a study of cytomegalovirus exposure and HLA in healthy donors (dated by TCRdb to about 2017). A note on the overall study: In an earlier analysis of roughly 500 of the donors, about 260 Gb of sequence data and some 100 million unique TCR beta sequences from 150 million to 200 million T cells were reported. Approximately 300 gigabases of sequencing data and around 90 million unique TCR sequences made up an early release that covered fewer than 650 HLA-typed donors. Of the approximately 400 genotyped donors, 65% to 90% were placed in the genetic ancestry cluster associated with self-reported Caucasian donors. The study aimed to test whether cataloging public T cell receptors could reveal signatures of past pathogen exposure. The T cell repertoires of 700 or so subjects were profiled by immunosequencing and related to cytomegalovirus serostatus. A separate validation cohort of roughly 130 different subjects was used in addition to the roughly 640-subject first cohort. High-throughput TCR immunosequencing, statistical association of individual TCRs with disease status, and machine learning were combined to predict cytomegalovirus infection status. To study patterns of TCR occurrence, a later analysis re-analyzed previously published TCR beta repertoires from more than 550 donors and added high-resolution HLA genotyping. Rather than using new phenotypic data, the later analysis identified candidate immune exposures from TCR beta sequences and from how often those sequences occurred across donors. To decide whether each TCR beta V gene segment behaved as functional or pseudogenic, an earlier analysis of some 540 of the donors relied on high-throughput TCR beta sequencing. Alongside the repertoire data, information on donor age, sex, ethnicity and CMV serostatus was compiled. Genome-wide SNP genotypes for about 65% of the 666 donors were used in a later genetic analysis, which treated that subset as a discovery cohort. All discovery cohort repertoires had been generated using a single sequencing platform. HLA typing covered class I and class II loci at four-digit resolution. Typing coverage differed by locus: A, B, C, DRB1 and DQB1 were typed in roughly 629-630 donors, DQA1 in about 500, DPA1 in over 600, and DPB1 in 400 to 490. A handful of DR-DQ haplotypes were handled as single units for association and clustering because linkage in the cohort was strong. Among around 400 genotyped donors of the cohort, an average of around 220,000 unique TCR beta nucleotide sequences was sequenced per donor, of which about 18% were non-productive.

The cohort consisted of 600 or so healthy bone marrow donors. At the time of sampling, all cohort members were nominally healthy, though unrecorded immune exposures were likely present. The donor was CMV seronegative and was included in the group of under 450 seronegative cohort members. Every donor gave a peripheral blood sample, and the peripheral blood mononuclear cells from that sample were used for TCR beta sequencing. Genomic DNA extraction from the blood cell samples was performed with the Qiagen DNeasy Blood Extraction Kit. The research as a whole found: In vitro tests confirmed that a few of the cytomegalovirus-associated TCR beta chains recognize cytomegalovirus antigens. Linkage disequilibrium might explain the correlated functional status among segregating V segments, but an unknown experimental factor could not be excluded. Because HLA typing was unavailable for some donors at each locus, only the typed subset was used in association tests. Because counts were too low, roughly 18 rarely observed V segments, including chromosome 9 orphons, were left out of the earlier analysis of several hundred of the donors. The study listed over 150 TCR beta chains as associated with cytomegalovirus. A later analysis reported that several top co-occurrence clusters appeared linked to parvovirus B19, influenza, CMV and Epstein-Barr virus. A cluster of highly shared sequence variants was judged likely to represent a technical artifact of the sequencing pipeline. A later genetic analysis reported fewer N-insertions in productive TCRs among donors in an Asian-associated ancestry cluster than the approximately 700-donor mean. This cohort had only TCR beta chains sequenced, and the lack of alpha or paired-chain data limited which features could be detected. At a false discovery rate of 0.05, a later analysis linked some 17,000 TCR beta sequences to specific HLA alleles. A later analysis found that HLA-associated TCR beta chains were more clonally expanded and had lower generation probabilities than equally common non-associated chains. The presence/absence analyses assumed that sequencing depth was roughly uniform across donors, and that assumption may not be true. According to a later analysis, most CMV-associated TCR beta chains appeared to be HLA-restricted, and the HLA associations seemed to be driven largely by CMV exposure. The authors suggested that the approach could potentially be generalized to other disease states and immunological phenotypes. In a later genetic analysis, a missense DCLRE1C variant was associated with V-gene and J-gene trimming of TCR beta chains, and the association was replicated in an independent cohort. Immune exposure information for the cohort was limited to CMV serostatus. A further reported finding was that TCR beta sequences accurately predicted the HLA-A and HLA-B alleles for most subjects in the first cohort. Strong co-occurrence of HLA alleles, especially DR and DQ, made assigning TCR associations to individual alleles difficult. Most TCR sequences were observed very rarely across donors, whereas some public TCRs were present in many individuals. In an earlier analysis of roughly 560 of the donors, most TCR beta V segments were observed in productive rearrangements about 87% or about 30% of the time, broadly matching IMGT annotations. In a later analysis, TCR association rates were found to vary across HLA loci, with the most associated TCRs seen for DRB1 alleles and the fewest for HLA-C alleles. The classifier was reported to diagnose cytomegalovirus status with high specificity and sensitivity in both the original and validation cohorts. Because the 87-base-pair reads could not distinguish some IMGT-functional V segments, including TRBV6-2 and TRBV6-3, those segments were excluded.

About this clone itself: There is no known antigen for this receptor. There are no base qualities to consult, and no much larger clone falls within one base.

Receptors were amplified or captured by the immunoSEQ multiplex PCR assay. For the multiplex PCR, a mixture combining 60 forward primers for TCR Vbeta segments and 13 reverse primers for TCR Jbeta segments was used. The CDR3 region of rearranged TCR beta genes was amplified from genomic DNA with a multiplex PCR assay. The Illumina HiSeq System was used to sequence the amplified TCR beta libraries as 87-base-pair reads. The source study handled its data this way. In a later analysis, 80 million or so unique TCR beta chains were counted across the roughly 670 repertoires, and around 10 million of these chains were shared by at least two donors. A nearest-neighbor algorithm error-corrected the raw reads and collapsed the reads into unique sequences, merging closely related sequences to remove PCR and sequencing errors. CDR3 sequences were aligned to IMGT reference sequences to assign V, D and J gene segments. For a sequence to be retained, a match of at least six nucleotides to both a V gene segment and a J gene segment was required. A rearrangement was called productive if the CDR3 had no stop codons and remained in frame with V and J, and every other rearrangement was called non-productive. CDR3 was defined by IMGT convention, running from the second conserved V-encoded cysteine to the conserved J-encoded phenylalanine. The earlier analysis of 550 to 650 of the donors excluded any sequence lacking an unambiguous match to a single V gene segment. An earlier analysis of several hundred of the donors called V segments functional above 56.7% productive rearrangements and segregating when the between-donor standard deviation exceeded 5%. To diagnose cytomegalovirus status from the catalog of TCR beta chain sequences, a statistical classification framework was built. In a later analysis, TCR nucleotide sequences were compared against IMGT/GENE-DB human TR gene sequences so that V and J genes could be assigned. In a later analysis, CDR3 sequences and most-parsimonious VDJ recombination scenarios were assigned using the TCRdist pipeline. In a later analysis, each TCR beta chain was defined by its CDR3 amino acid sequence together with its V-gene family, and reads lacking a unique V-gene family were excluded. In a later analysis, 500 to 700 highly shared, low-generation-probability nucleotide sequences were removed to address suspected cross-contamination and a sequencing artifact. In a later analysis, a clonal expansion index was calculated for each public chain from normalized within-repertoire ranks of inferred template counts. Generation probabilities in a later analysis came from a VDJ recombination model fitted to out-of-frame rearrangements, and those results were checked against IGoR. A later analysis scored TCR-TCR, TCR-HLA and TCR-CMV co-occurrence with hypergeometric tests, applying a repertoire-size bias correction to TCR pairs. A later analysis estimated false discovery rates by permuting HLA or CMV assignments 20 times. In a later analysis, co-occurring TCRs were grouped using DBSCAN, and TCRdist sequence similarity was added for clustering within HLA-allele-positive subsets. Repertoires with fewer than 30,000 or more than 120,000 public chains were left out of co-occurrence clustering, as were roughly five repertoires with anomalous nucleotide sharing. This is the immuneACCESS table as TCRdb keeps it, with only in-frame sequences that have V and J called. A part of the clones is gone; compared with another copy, unresolved V genes explain less than half, and the rest is unexplained. V, J and clone size were drawn from that table, and D and trimming were deduced from the DNA. Across this sample there are some 100,000 clones, with about 83% seen only once. The ten biggest clones cover approximately 2.4% of the sample.

Inclusive of the bounding cysteine and phenylalanine, the CDR3 is 16 residues long. The kept DNA is CDR3 alone, 48 bases in frame from the first base. Relative to germline, V is missing 5 bases and J is missing 1 base, with 8 bases of the junction outside any gene match. The germline V gene supplies CDR1 KGHSH and CDR2 LQKENI. Sequenced material: PBMCs. Here the chain combines TRBV18 and TRBJ2-3; 8 junctional bases match TRBD1. The clonotype was recovered from a female donor in good health and CMV-seronegative. The CDR3 amino acid sequence is: CASSSWTGMGTDTQYF. The DNA sequence reads TGTGCCAGCTCATCCTGGACAGGGATGGGCACAGATACGCAGTATTTT.